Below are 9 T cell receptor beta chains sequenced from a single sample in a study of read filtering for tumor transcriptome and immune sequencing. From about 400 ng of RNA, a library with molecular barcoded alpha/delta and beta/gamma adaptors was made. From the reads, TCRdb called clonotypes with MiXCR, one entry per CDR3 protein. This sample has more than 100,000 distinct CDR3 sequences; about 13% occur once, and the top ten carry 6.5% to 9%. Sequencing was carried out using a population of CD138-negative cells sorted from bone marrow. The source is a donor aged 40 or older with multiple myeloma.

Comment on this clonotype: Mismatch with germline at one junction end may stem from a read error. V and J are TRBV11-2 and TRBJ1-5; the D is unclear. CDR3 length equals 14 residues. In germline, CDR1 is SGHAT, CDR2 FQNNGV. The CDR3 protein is CASSLDNSNQPQHF. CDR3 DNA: TGTGCCAGCAGCTTAGACAATAGCAACCAGCCCCAGCATTTT. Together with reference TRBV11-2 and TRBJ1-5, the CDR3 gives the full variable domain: EAGVAQSPRYKIIEKRQSVAFWCNPISGHATLYWYQQILGQGPKLLIQFQNNGVVDDSQLPKDRFSAERLKGVDSTLKIQPAKLEDSAVYLCASSLDNSNQPQHFGDGTRLSIL.

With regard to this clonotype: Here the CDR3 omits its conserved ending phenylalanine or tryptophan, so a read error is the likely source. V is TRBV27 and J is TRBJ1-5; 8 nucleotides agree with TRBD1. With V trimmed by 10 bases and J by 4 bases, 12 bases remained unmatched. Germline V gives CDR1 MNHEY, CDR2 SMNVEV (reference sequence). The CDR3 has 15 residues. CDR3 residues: CANQLQGGRNQPQHS. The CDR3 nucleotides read TGTGCCAACCAATTACAGGGGGGAAGGAATCAGCCCCAGCATTCT.

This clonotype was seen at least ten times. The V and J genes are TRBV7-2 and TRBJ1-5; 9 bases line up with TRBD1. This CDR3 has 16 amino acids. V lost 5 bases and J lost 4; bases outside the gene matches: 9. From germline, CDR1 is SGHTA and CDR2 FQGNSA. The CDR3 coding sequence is TGTGCCAGCAGCCTAAGGGACAGGGCTGTAAATCAGCCCCAGCATTTT. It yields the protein CASSLRDRAVNQPQHF.

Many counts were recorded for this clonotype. The CDR3 DNA reads TGTGCCAGCAGTTTAAGACAGGCACAAAGTAATGAAAAACTGTTTTTT. This encodes CASSLRQAQSNEKLFF. The chain joins TRBV12-3 or TRBV12-4 to TRBJ1-4; a weak D match, TRBD1 (6 bases). Between the trimmed V and J ends, which lost 2 bases and 4 bases, there was a span of 14 bases. The CDR3 has 16 amino acids.

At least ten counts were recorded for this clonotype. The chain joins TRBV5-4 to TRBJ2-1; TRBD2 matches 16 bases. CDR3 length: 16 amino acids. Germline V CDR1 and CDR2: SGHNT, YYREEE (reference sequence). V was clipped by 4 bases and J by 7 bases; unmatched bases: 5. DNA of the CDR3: TGTGCCAGCAGCACCGGGACTAGCGGGAGGGAGAATGAGCAGTTCTTC. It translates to CASSTGTSGRENEQFF.

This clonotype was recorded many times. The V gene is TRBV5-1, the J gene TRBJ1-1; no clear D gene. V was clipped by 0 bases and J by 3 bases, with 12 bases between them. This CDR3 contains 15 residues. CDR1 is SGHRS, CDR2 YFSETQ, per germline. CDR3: CASSLERITDTEAFF. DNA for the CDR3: TGCGCCAGCAGCTTGGAAAGGATTACGGACACTGAAGCTTTCTTT.

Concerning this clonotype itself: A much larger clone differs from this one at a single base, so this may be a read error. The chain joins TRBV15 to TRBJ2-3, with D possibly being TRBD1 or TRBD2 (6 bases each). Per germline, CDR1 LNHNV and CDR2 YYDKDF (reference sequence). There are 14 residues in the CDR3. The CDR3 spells CATSREGGTDAQYF. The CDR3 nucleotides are TGTGCCACCAGCAGAGAGGGGGGCACAGATGCGCAGTATTTT.

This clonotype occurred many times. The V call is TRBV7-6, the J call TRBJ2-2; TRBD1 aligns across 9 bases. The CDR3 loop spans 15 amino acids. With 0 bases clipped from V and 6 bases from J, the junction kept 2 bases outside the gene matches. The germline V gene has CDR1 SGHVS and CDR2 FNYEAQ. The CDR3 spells CASSLARTGAGELFF. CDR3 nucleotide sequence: TGTGCCAGCAGCTTAGCGCGGACAGGGGCCGGGGAGCTGTTTTTT.

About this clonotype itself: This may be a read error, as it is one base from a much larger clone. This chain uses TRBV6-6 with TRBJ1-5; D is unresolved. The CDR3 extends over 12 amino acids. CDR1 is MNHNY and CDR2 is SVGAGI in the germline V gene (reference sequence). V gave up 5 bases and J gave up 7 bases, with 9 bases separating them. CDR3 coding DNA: TGTGCCAGCAGTCCGCTGGAGCAGCCCCAGCATTTT. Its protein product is CASSPLEQPQHF.